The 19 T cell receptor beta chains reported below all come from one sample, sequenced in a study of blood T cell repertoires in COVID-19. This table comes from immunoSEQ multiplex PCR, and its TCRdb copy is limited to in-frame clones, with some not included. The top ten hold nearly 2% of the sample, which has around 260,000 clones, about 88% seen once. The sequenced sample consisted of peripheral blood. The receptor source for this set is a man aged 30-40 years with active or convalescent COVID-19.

In nucleotides, the CDR3 is TGTGCCAGTAGTATTGGGGGAGGAGAGTACAATGAGCAGTTCTTC. Its protein product is CASSIGGGEYNEQFF. The V gene is TRBV19, the J gene TRBJ2-1; D is possibly TRBD2 (6 bases). The CDR3 runs 15 residues. Germline loops: CDR1 LNHDA, CDR2 SQIVND (reference sequence). V lost 3 bases and J 4 bases, leaving 13 bases between the germline ends. Full variable domain (missing parts from reference TRBV19 and TRBJ2-1): DGGITQSPKYLFRKEGQNVTLSCEQNLNHDAMYWYRQDPGQGLRLIYYSQIVNDFQKGDIAEGYSVSREKKESFPLTVTSAQKNPTAFYLCASSIGGGEYNEQFFGPGTRLTVL.

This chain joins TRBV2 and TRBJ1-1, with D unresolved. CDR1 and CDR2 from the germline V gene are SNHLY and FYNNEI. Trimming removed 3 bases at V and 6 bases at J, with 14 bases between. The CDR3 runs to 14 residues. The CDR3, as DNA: TGTGCCAGCAGTGACCAGCGGCCACCGGCTGAAGCTTTCTTT. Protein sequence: CASSDQRPPAEAFF.

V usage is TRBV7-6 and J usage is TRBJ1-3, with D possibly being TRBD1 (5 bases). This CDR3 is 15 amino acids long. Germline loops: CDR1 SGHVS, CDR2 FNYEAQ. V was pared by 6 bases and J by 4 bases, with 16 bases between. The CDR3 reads CASSPYQGNGNTIYF. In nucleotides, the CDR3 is TGTGCCAGCAGTCCGTACCAGGGAAACGGAAACACCATATATTTT.

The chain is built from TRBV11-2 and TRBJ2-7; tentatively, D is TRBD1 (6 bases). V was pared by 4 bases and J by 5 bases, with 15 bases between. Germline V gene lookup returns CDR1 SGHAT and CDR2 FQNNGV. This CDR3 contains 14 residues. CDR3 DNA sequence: TGTGCCAGCAGCTGGGACAAGGGGCACCACGAGCAGTACTTC. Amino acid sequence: CASSWDKGHHEQYF.

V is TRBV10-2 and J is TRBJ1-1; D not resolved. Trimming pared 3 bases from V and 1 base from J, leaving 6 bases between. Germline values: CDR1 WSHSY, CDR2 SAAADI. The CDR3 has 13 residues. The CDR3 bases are TGCGCCAGCAGTGAAGCAGGGAACACTGAAGCTTTCTTT. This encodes CASSEAGNTEAFF.

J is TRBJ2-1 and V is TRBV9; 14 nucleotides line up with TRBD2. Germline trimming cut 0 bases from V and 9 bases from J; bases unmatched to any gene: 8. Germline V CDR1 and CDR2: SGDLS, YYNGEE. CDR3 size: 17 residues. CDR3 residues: CASSVDPGLAGGGEQFF. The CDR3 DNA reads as TGTGCCAGCAGCGTAGACCCTGGACTAGCGGGGGGAGGTGAGCAGTTCTTC.

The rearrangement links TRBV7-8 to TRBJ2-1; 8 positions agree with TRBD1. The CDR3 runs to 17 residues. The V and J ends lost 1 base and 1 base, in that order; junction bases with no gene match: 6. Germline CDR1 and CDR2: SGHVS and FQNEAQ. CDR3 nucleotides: TGTGCCAGCAGCTTAGGGACAGGGAGCTTTTCCTACAATGAGCAGTTCTTC. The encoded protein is CASSLGTGSFSYNEQFF.

CDR3 sequence (DNA): TGTGCCAGCAGCTTTAGCGGGGCCCCAGAGACCCAGTACTTC. Protein: CASSFSGAPETQYF. The rearrangement joins TRBV7-2 to TRBJ2-5; the match to TRBD2 covers 8 bases. This CDR3 comprises 14 residues. V was pared by 3 bases and J by 4 bases, with 4 bases of the junction left unmatched. Germline V gives CDR1 SGHTA, CDR2 FQGNSA.

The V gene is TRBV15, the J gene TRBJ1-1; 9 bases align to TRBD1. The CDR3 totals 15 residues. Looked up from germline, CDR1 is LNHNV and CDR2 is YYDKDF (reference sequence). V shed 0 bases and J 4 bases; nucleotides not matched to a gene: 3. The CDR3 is CATSRETGGITEAFF. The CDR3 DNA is TGTGCCACCAGCAGAGAAACAGGGGGCATCACTGAAGCTTTCTTT. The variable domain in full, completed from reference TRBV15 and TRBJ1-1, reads DAMVIQNPRYQVTQFGKPVTLSCSQTLNHNVMYWYQQKSSQAPKLLFHYYDKDFNNEADTPDNFQSRRPNTSFCFLDIRSPGLGDTAMYLCATSRETGGITEAFFGQGTRLTVV.

Written as DNA, the CDR3 is TGTGCCAGCAGCTTAGGGGGGACAGGGGGCCACGAGCAGTACTTC. Amino acid sequence: CASSLGGTGGHEQYF. The chain is built from TRBV7-8 and TRBJ2-7; 12 bases agree with TRBD1. Unmatched junction bases numbered 3, after V lost 1 base and J lost 5 bases. Germline-derived CDR1 and CDR2 are SGHVS and FQNEAQ. CDR3 size: 15 residues.

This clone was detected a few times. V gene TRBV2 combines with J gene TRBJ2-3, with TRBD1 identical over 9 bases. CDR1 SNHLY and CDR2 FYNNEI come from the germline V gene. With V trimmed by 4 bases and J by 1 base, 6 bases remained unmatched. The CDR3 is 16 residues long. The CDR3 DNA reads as TGTGCCAGCAGTGTGCCCCGACAGGGGGGCACAGATACGCAGTATTTT. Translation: CASSVPRQGGTDTQYF.

CDR3 region: CASSPSYSRTTGELFF. DNA for the CDR3: TGTGCCAGCAGTCCCTCCTATAGCAGAACCACCGGGGAGCTGTTTTTT. J is TRBJ2-2 and V is TRBV27; D remains ambiguous. With 5 bases removed from V and 4 bases from J, the gap between germline ends came to 17 bases. The CDR3 consists of 16 residues. Germline V gene sequence: CDR1 MNHEY, CDR2 SMNVEV (reference sequence).

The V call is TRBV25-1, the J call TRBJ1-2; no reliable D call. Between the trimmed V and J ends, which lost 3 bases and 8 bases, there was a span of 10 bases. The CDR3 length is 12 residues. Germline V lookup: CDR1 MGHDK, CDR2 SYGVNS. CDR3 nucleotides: TGTGCCAGCAGTGATAGGAGTGGCGGCTACACCTTC. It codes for CASSDRSGGYTF.

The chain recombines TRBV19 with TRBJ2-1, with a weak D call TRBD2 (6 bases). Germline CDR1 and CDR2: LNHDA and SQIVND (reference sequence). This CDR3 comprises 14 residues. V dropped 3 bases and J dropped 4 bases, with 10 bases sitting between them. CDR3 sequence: CASSMAGQYNEQFF. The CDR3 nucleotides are TGTGCCAGTAGTATGGCGGGGCAATACAATGAGCAGTTCTTC.

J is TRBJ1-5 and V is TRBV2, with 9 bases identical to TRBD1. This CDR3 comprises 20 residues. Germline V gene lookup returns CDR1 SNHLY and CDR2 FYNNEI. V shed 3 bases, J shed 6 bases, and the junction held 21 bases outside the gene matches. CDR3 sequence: CASSESRTGDPRRYTQPQHF. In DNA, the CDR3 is TGTGCCAGCAGTGAGTCTAGGACAGGGGATCCGCGTCGGTATACTCAGCCCCAGCATTTT.

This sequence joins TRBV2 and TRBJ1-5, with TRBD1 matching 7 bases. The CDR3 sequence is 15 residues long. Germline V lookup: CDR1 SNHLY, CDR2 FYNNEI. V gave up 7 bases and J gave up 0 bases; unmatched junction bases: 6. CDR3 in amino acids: CASKGTDYSNQPQHF. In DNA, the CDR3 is TGTGCCAGCAAGGGGACAGATTATAGCAATCAGCCCCAGCATTTT.

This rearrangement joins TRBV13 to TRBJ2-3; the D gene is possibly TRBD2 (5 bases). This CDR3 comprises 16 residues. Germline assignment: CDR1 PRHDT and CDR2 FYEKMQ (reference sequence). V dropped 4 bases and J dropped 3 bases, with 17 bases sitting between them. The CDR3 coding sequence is TGTGCCAGCAGCTCAGCCGGGAATTATGTTACAGATACGCAGTATTTT. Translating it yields CASSSAGNYVTDTQYF.

CDR3 sequence (DNA): TGTGCCAGCAGTATTGACCAGGGGGTGGCCTCATATGGCTACACCTTC. Amino acids: CASSIDQGVASYGYTF. This chain uses TRBV6-6 with TRBJ1-2, with 7 bases lining up with TRBD1. The CDR3 spans 16 residues. The trim removed 5 bases at V and 5 bases at J, leaving 14 bases unmatched. CDR1 and CDR2 (germline): MNHNY, SVGAGI (reference sequence).

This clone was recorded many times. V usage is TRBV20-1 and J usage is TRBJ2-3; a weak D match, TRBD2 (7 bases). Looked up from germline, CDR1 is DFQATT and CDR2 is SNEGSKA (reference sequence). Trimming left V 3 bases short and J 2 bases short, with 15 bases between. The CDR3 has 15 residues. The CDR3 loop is CSASGAGANTDTQYF. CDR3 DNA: TGCAGTGCTAGTGGGGCGGGGGCCAACACAGATACGCAGTATTTT.